These T cell receptor beta chains were read from a single sample in a study of T cell responses to AZD1222 COVID-19 vaccine. The data were produced by immunoSEQ multiplex PCR, yet TCRdb's version contains in-frame clones alone and is incomplete. The sample contains 100,000 to 150,000 clones, 90% of which appear only once. Material: peripheral blood, obtained on day 0 of AZD1222 vaccination. These receptors were taken from an adult in good health. The CDR3 runs from the conserved cysteine through the conserved F or W. A D gene is named only where the DNA matches it firmly.

V gene: TRBV11-2
J gene: TRBJ2-7
D gene: .
CDR3 protein: CASAGPYEQYF
CDR3 DNA: TGTGCCAGCGCGGGACCCTACGAGCAGTACTTC

V gene: TRBV6-1
J gene: TRBJ1-3
D gene: .
CDR3 protein: CASSETGRNTIYF
CDR3 DNA: TGTGCCAGCAGTGAGACTGGAAGAAACACCATATATTTT

V gene: TRBV6-5
J gene: TRBJ2-1
D gene: .
CDR3 protein: CASSTDPVSSEQFF
CDR3 DNA: TGTGCCAGCAGCACCGACCCCGTTAGTAGTGAGCAGTTCTTC

V gene: TRBV4-1
J gene: TRBJ2-2
D gene: .
CDR3 protein: CASSRGAGTTGELFF
CDR3 DNA: TGCGCCAGCAGCCGGGGGGCCGGGACCACCGGGGAGCTGTTTTTT

V gene: TRBV27
J gene: TRBJ2-7
D gene: TRBD2
CDR3 protein: CASSSTSGYEQYF
CDR3 DNA: TGTGCCAGCAGTTCAACTAGCGGCTACGAGCAGTACTTC

V gene: TRBV7-8
J gene: TRBJ1-2
D gene: TRBD1
CDR3 protein: CASSLLPGTDYGYTF
CDR3 DNA: TGTGCCAGCAGCTTACTACCTGGGACAGACTATGGCTACACCTTC

V gene: TRBV5-6
J gene: TRBJ2-1
D gene: TRBD2
CDR3 protein: CASSRTDSGRYNEQFF
CDR3 DNA: TGTGCCAGCAGCCGTACAGATAGCGGGAGATACAATGAGCAGTTCTTC

V gene: TRBV19
J gene: TRBJ1-1
D gene: .
CDR3 protein: CASSLRENTEAFF
CDR3 DNA: TGTGCCAGTAGCCTCAGGGAAAACACTGAAGCTTTCTTT

V gene: TRBV25-1
J gene: TRBJ2-7
D gene: .
CDR3 protein: CASSDPSRGSYEQYF
CDR3 DNA: TGTGCCAGCAGTGACCCCTCCAGGGGATCCTACGAGCAGTACTTC

V gene: TRBV19
J gene: TRBJ2-2
D gene: .
CDR3 protein: CASRWQITGELFF
CDR3 DNA: TGTGCCAGTAGGTGGCAGATCACCGGGGAGCTGTTTTTT

V gene: TRBV19
J gene: TRBJ1-3
D gene: .
CDR3 protein: CASSPWDNPSGNTIYF
CDR3 DNA: TGTGCCAGTAGTCCTTGGGACAATCCCTCTGGAAACACCATATATTTT

V gene: TRBV30
J gene: TRBJ2-7
D gene: .
CDR3 protein: CAGSSGSEQYF
CDR3 DNA: TGTGCCGGTTCCTCGGGGTCCGAGCAGTACTTC

V gene: TRBV5-6
J gene: TRBJ1-2
D gene: .
CDR3 protein: CASSLDRDYGYTF
CDR3 DNA: TGTGCCAGCAGCTTGGACAGGGACTATGGCTACACCTTC

V gene: TRBV9
J gene: TRBJ1-1
D gene: .
CDR3 protein: CASSKDTSNTEAFF
CDR3 DNA: TGTGCCAGCAGCAAGGACACATCTAACACTGAAGCTTTCTTT

V gene: TRBV28
J gene: TRBJ2-3
D gene: .
CDR3 protein: CASSLPSTDTQYF
CDR3 DNA: TGTGCCAGCAGTTTACCCAGCACAGATACGCAGTATTTT

V gene: TRBV28
J gene: TRBJ2-4
D gene: .
CDR3 protein: CASLENGRGGKNIQYF
CDR3 DNA: TGTGCCAGCCTTGAAAATGGCAGGGGTGGGAAAAACATTCAGTACTTC

V gene: TRBV9
J gene: TRBJ2-1
D gene: TRBD2
CDR3 protein: CASSSLAGDYNEQFF
CDR3 DNA: TGTGCCAGCAGCTCCCTAGCGGGCGACTACAATGAGCAGTTCTTC

V gene: TRBV2
J gene: TRBJ2-7
D gene: .
CDR3 protein: CASSLQGGYEQYF
CDR3 DNA: TGTGCCAGCAGTTTACAGGGAGGCTACGAGCAGTACTTC

V gene: TRBV6-1
J gene: TRBJ1-2
D gene: TRBD1
CDR3 protein: CASSEVGGRGNGYTF
CDR3 DNA: TGTGCCAGCAGTGAAGTAGGGGGCAGGGGCAATGGCTACACCTTC

V gene: TRBV10-2
J gene: TRBJ2-7
D gene: .
CDR3 protein: CASRAGMREQYF
CDR3 DNA: TGCGCCAGCAGGGCAGGGATGCGCGAGCAGTACTTC

V gene: TRBV3-1/TRBV3-2
J gene: TRBJ2-5
D gene: .
CDR3 protein: CASSPRGRPRETQYF
CDR3 DNA: TGTGCCAGCAGCCCCCGAGGACGCCCCCGGGAGACCCAGTACTTC

V gene: TRBV11-2
J gene: TRBJ2-5
D gene: TRBD1
CDR3 protein: CASSLRQGSYETQYF
CDR3 DNA: TGTGCCAGCAGCTTAAGACAGGGATCTTACGAGACCCAGTACTTC